Following are 28 T cell receptor beta chains from one sample sequenced in a study of Ad26.COV2.S vaccination and SARS-CoV-2 variants. Only in-frame clones appear in the TCRdb table, and some are missing; sequencing was by immunoSEQ multiplex PCR. This sample has about 680,000 clones; 70% to 90% occur once, and the top ten carry roughly 1.5%. Documented treatment: about 20 received Ad26.COV2.S at low or high dose, single or two shots; five or six received placebo; per-sample allocation not given. Sampling was performed 63 days after the first vaccine or placebo injection. Sequencing was performed on peripheral blood, taken in a trial of Ad26.COV2.S vaccine versus placebo. All receptors come from a person between 18 and 59 years old who received the Ad26.COV2.S COVID-19 vaccine or a placebo.

The rearrangement uses TRBV7-8 and TRBJ1-2; D not certain. The length of the CDR3 is 15 residues. CDR1 and CDR2 (germline): SGHVS, FQNEAQ. Trimming took 4 bases from V and 8 from J, leaving 20 bases between them. The CDR3 DNA is TGTGCCAGCAGCTGGACTACGACGGGGTCCGAAGGCTACACCTTC. This codes for CASSWTTTGSEGYTF.

The chain carries TRBV3-1 (or the pseudogene TRBV3-2) and TRBJ2-1; no clear D gene. Trimming removed 2 bases from V and 5 bases from J, with 4 bases in between. Germline CDR1 reads LGHDT; CDR2 reads YNNKEL (reference sequence). The CDR3 consists of 12 residues. CDR3 in amino acids: CASSQTNNEQFF. CDR3 DNA: TGTGCCAGCAGCCAAACCAACAATGAGCAGTTCTTC.

The CDR3 sequence: CASSSGDNEKLFF. CDR3 nucleotide sequence: TGTGCCAGCTCCAGCGGGGATAATGAAAAACTGTTTTTT. J is TRBJ1-4 and V is TRBV5-4; D gene ambiguous. Trimming left V 7 bases short and J 4 bases short, with 11 bases between. The CDR3 has 13 residues. The V gene's germline CDR1 is SGHNT and CDR2 YYREEE (reference sequence).

The V gene is TRBV3-1 (or the pseudogene TRBV3-2), the J gene TRBJ1-5; D perhaps matches TRBD1 (6 bases). With 5 bases removed from V and 0 bases from J, the gap between germline ends came to 11 bases. The CDR3 runs 15 residues. Per the germline V gene, CDR1 is LGHDT and CDR2 is YNNKEL (reference sequence). The CDR3 protein is CASSSRGNSNQPQHF. The CDR3 bases are TGTGCCAGCAGCTCAAGGGGGAATAGCAATCAGCCCCAGCATTTT.

The V gene is TRBV3-1 (or the pseudogene TRBV3-2), the J gene TRBJ2-1; no firm D call. Germline values: CDR1 LGHDT, CDR2 YNNKEL (reference sequence). V was trimmed by 1 base and J by 15 bases, leaving 10 bases between them. The length of the CDR3 is 11 residues. CDR3 nucleotide sequence: TGTGCCAGCAGCCAAGGCAGTGTTTGGTTCTTC. It translates to CASSQGSVWFF.

The V gene is TRBV30, the J gene TRBJ2-1; unclear D gene. Germline V lookup: CDR1 GTSNPN, CDR2 SVGIG (reference sequence). The CDR3 covers 16 residues. V was clipped by 2 bases and J by 4 bases, with 18 bases between them. The CDR3: CAWSPPGTVKYNEQFF. CDR3 in DNA: TGTGCCTGGAGTCCACCCGGCACCGTCAAATACAATGAGCAGTTCTTC.

The J gene is TRBJ2-2, the V gene TRBV9, with 7 bases lining up with TRBD2. The CDR3 sequence is 17 residues long. From germline, CDR1 is SGDLS and CDR2 YYNGEE. The J segment lost 8 bases and the V segment lost 4 bases, leaving 17 bases of the junction unmatched. The CDR3 spells CASSTLRGREGGGELFF. The CDR3 nucleotides read TGTGCCAGCAGCACCCTCCGTGGCAGGGAGGGCGGAGGGGAGCTGTTTTTT.

This rearrangement joins TRBV9 to TRBJ2-3, with D possibly matching TRBD2 (6 bases). This CDR3 has 17 amino acids. The germline CDR1 and CDR2 sequences are SGDLS and YYNGEE. Trimming took off 0 bases at V and 3 bases at J, with 17 bases between the two ends. The CDR3 sequence is CASSVEGGGLSTDTQYF. CDR3 in DNA: TGTGCCAGCAGCGTAGAGGGTGGGGGACTGTCGACAGATACGCAGTATTTT.

V usage is TRBV18 and J usage is TRBJ2-5; D unresolved. The germline V gene encodes CDR1 KGHSH and CDR2 LQKENI. V dropped 1 base and J dropped 3 bases, with 6 bases sitting between them. The CDR3 runs to 13 residues. For the CDR3, the DNA is TGTGCCAGCTCACCACTAACTGAAGAGACCCAGTACTTC. Protein: CASSPLTEETQYF.

The CDR3 DNA reads TGCGCCAGCAGCCAAGAAGGTACTAACTATGGCTACACCTTC. Encoded protein: CASSQEGTNYGYTF. The rearrangement uses TRBV4-3 and TRBJ1-2; D gene unclear. The CDR3 runs to 14 residues. The V end was cut by 0 bases, the J end by 0 bases, with 5 bases between. Germline CDR1 LGHNA, CDR2 YSLEER.

This clone has a single count. V and J are TRBV3-1 (or the pseudogene TRBV3-2) and TRBJ1-2, with D unresolved. This CDR3 comprises 15 residues. V lost 0 bases and J lost 8, with 16 bases in between. Germline V gives CDR1 LGHDT, CDR2 YNNKEL (reference sequence). CDR3 DNA: TGTGCCAGCAGCCAAGACTCGACTAGTATAGCCGGCTACACCTTC. Protein sequence: CASSQDSTSIAGYTF.

On this clone: This sample also contains other DNA sequences that code for the same CDR3. The V gene is TRBV14, the J gene TRBJ2-7; D not resolved. Trimming pared 1 base from V and 4 bases from J, leaving 5 bases between. This CDR3 has 12 residues. Looked up from germline, CDR1 is SGHDN and CDR2 is FVKESK. CDR3 sequence (DNA): TGTGCCAGCAGCCAAGTGGGGTACGAGCAGTACTTC. Translating it yields CASSQVGYEQYF.

This clone was seen only once. The CDR3: CASSYTSPRAGELFF. The CDR3 coding sequence is TGTGCCAGCAGTTACACTAGTCCTAGGGCCGGGGAGCTGTTTTTT. The V and J genes are TRBV6-2 or TRBV6-3 and TRBJ2-2; D is possibly TRBD2 (5 bases). The V end lost 2 bases, the J end lost 6 bases, and 13 bases lay between the germline ends. The V gene's germline CDR1 is MNHEY and CDR2 SVGEGT. CDR3 length equals 15 residues.

The rearrangement links TRBV5-5 to TRBJ2-7, with 8 bases lining up with TRBD1. V lost 1 base to trimming and J lost 4 bases; unmatched junction nucleotides: 7. Germline V lookup: CDR1 SGHKS, CDR2 YYEKEE (reference sequence). The CDR3 is 15 residues long. CDR3 protein: CASSLLRDRSYEQYF. The DNA for the CDR3 is TGTGCCAGCAGCTTGCTGAGGGACAGGTCATACGAGCAGTACTTC.

V is TRBV24-1 and J is TRBJ2-3; 8 nucleotides line up with TRBD1. In germline, CDR1 is KGHDR, CDR2 SFDVKD. The trim removed 5 bases at V and 2 bases at J, leaving 5 bases unmatched. This CDR3 has 15 amino acids. In DNA form, the CDR3 reads TGTGCCACCAGTGTCTGGACAGGGACCACAGATACGCAGTATTTT. It is translated as CATSVWTGTTDTQYF.

V gene TRBV5-1 combines with J gene TRBJ1-2, with D possibly matching TRBD1 (5 bases). The CDR3 covers 15 residues. Trimming took off 3 bases at V and 5 bases at J, with 17 bases between the two ends. Germline loops: CDR1 SGHRS, CDR2 YFSETQ. In DNA form, the CDR3 reads TGCGCCAGCAGCTGGGACGACCCAGGAACGTATGGCTACACCTTC. Protein: CASSWDDPGTYGYTF.

This clone was seen a single time. This chain joins TRBV18 and TRBJ1-2; a weak D match, TRBD1 (6 bases). V was cut by 3 bases and J by 2 bases, with 16 bases left in between. Germline CDR1 and CDR2: KGHSH and LQKENI. The length of the CDR3 is 16 residues. The CDR3 DNA reads TGTGCCAGCTCACCGCTACGGGGACACCAGAACTATGGCTACACCTTC. Protein: CASSPLRGHQNYGYTF.

The V call is TRBV24-1, the J call TRBJ1-2; possibly TRBD1 for D (6 bases). The CDR3 covers 13 residues. CDR1 KGHDR and CDR2 SFDVKD come from the germline V gene. The V and J ends lost 7 bases and 6 bases respectively, with 14 bases between them. CDR3 in DNA: TGTGCCACCAGGGACACAGGGTTGCATGGCTACACCTTC. It is translated as CATRDTGLHGYTF.

The gene calls are TRBV11-2 and TRBJ1-1; D possibly corresponds to TRBD1 (6 bases). The germline gives CDR1 SGHAT, CDR2 FQNNGV. V dropped 1 base and J dropped 4 bases, with 10 bases sitting between them. This CDR3 contains 14 residues. This CDR3 is CASSLGQAGTEAFF. In nucleotides, the CDR3 is TGTGCCAGCAGCTTAGGACAGGCAGGCACTGAAGCTTTCTTT.

The rearrangement links TRBV6-5 to TRBJ1-1, with D uncertain. The germline V gene has CDR1 MNHEY and CDR2 SVGAGI. The CDR3 runs to 14 residues. V lost 4 bases, J lost 0 bases, and 9 bases lay in between. CDR3 loop: CASSFTFMNTEAFF. CDR3 DNA: TGTGCCAGCAGTTTCACGTTCATGAACACTGAAGCTTTCTTT.

This clone has a handful of counts. The J gene is TRBJ2-1, the V gene TRBV4-3; TRBD1 agrees at 9 bases. Germline V gene data show CDR1 as LGHNA and CDR2 as YSLEER. The CDR3 spans 16 residues. V lost 4 bases to trimming and J lost 4 bases; unmatched junction nucleotides: 8. The CDR3 nucleotides are TGCGCCAGCAGCCCCTCGACAGGGGGGGTATACAATGAGCAGTTCTTC. Translated: CASSPSTGGVYNEQFF.

The chain combines TRBV2 with TRBJ2-3, with 7 bases aligning to TRBD2. Unmatched junction bases numbered 14, after V lost 6 bases and J lost 2 bases. The germline V gene has CDR1 SNHLY and CDR2 FYNNEI. The CDR3 totals 17 residues. The CDR3 is CASSPRLLAVITDTQYF. CDR3 nucleotide sequence: TGTGCCAGCAGCCCCCGACTTCTAGCGGTTATCACAGATACGCAGTATTTT.

The rearrangement joins TRBV6-5 to TRBJ1-2; maybe TRBD1 (6 bases). The CDR3 spans 15 residues. V was shortened by 6 bases and J by 4 bases, with 18 bases between the two germline ends. CDR1 MNHEY and CDR2 SVGAGI come from the germline V gene. The CDR3 nucleotides read TGTGCCAGCAGACTTCGTGGTGGGGGCTCCTATGGCTACACCTTC. This encodes CASRLRGGGSYGYTF.

The rearrangement uses TRBV20-1 and TRBJ2-1, with D unresolved. Per the germline V gene, CDR1 is DFQATT and CDR2 is SNEGSKA (reference sequence). Trimming cost V 2 bases and J 9 bases, with 8 bases left between them. The CDR3 spans 11 residues. CDR3 residues: CSARLGFEQFF. The CDR3 DNA reads TGCAGTGCTAGACTCGGGTTTGAGCAGTTCTTC.

The gene calls are TRBV19 and TRBJ2-5; maybe TRBD2 (5 bases). CDR1 is LNHDA, CDR2 SQIVND, per germline (reference sequence). Trimming removed 5 bases from V and 2 bases from J, with 18 bases in between. CDR3 length equals 16 residues. CDR3 protein: CASSPQRRTFQETQYF. In DNA form, the CDR3 reads TGTGCCAGTAGTCCCCAAAGGCGGACTTTTCAAGAGACCCAGTACTTC.

The chain employs TRBV29-1 and TRBJ2-7; D may be TRBD2 (6 bases). Trimming took 7 bases from V and 5 from J, leaving 24 bases between them. The CDR3 extends over 15 amino acids. Germline-derived CDR1 and CDR2 are SQVTM and ANQGSEA. The CDR3 region is CSALRMGGGRDEQYF. CDR3 nucleotide sequence: TGCAGCGCCCTAAGAATGGGAGGCGGTAGGGACGAGCAGTACTTC.

The rearrangement links TRBV5-4 to TRBJ1-3; D not certain. V dropped 4 bases and J dropped 0 bases, with 8 bases sitting between them. CDR1 and CDR2 from the germline V gene are SGHNT and YYREEE (reference sequence). CDR3 length equals 14 residues. The CDR3 DNA reads as TGTGCCAGCAGCCGGGCGGACTCTGGAAACACCATATATTTT. Translated, it gives CASSRADSGNTIYF.

This clone is a singleton in its sample. The chain joins TRBV2 to TRBJ1-3, with D possibly TRBD1 on 5 matching bases. The V gene lost 7 bases and the J gene lost 8 bases, with 15 bases spanning the gap. The CDR3 is 13 amino acids. Germline V gene sequence: CDR1 SNHLY, CDR2 FYNNEI. DNA of the CDR3: TGTGCCAGCATCCCCGGACATAAAGACACCATATATTTT. This encodes CASIPGHKDTIYF.